These 32 T cell receptor beta chains were all obtained from the same sample, sequenced in a study of blood T cell repertoires in COVID-19. The assay was immunoSEQ multiplex PCR, and TCRdb's table has in-frame clones only and misses some. The table shows about 180,000 clones, with approximately 86% occurring only once. Sequenced input: peripheral blood. Receptors originate from a middle-aged man with active or convalescent COVID-19.

The chain links TRBV24-1 to TRBJ1-2; 7 nucleotides match TRBD1. Germline CDR1 is KGHDR and CDR2 is SFDVKD. There are 14 residues in the CDR3. V lost 7 bases and J lost 6; bases outside the gene matches: 10. CDR3: CATRSVGQGDGYTF. The CDR3, as DNA: TGTGCCACCAGATCGGTAGGGCAGGGGGATGGCTACACCTTC.

V and J are TRBV6-5 and TRBJ2-7; TRBD2 matches 10 bases. This CDR3 is built from 14 residues. The germline gives CDR1 MNHEY, CDR2 SVGAGI. The V gene end was trimmed by 7 bases and the J gene end by 2 bases; junction bases not matched to a gene: 5. The CDR3 loop is CASTPLAGAYEQYF. The CDR3 bases are TGTGCCAGCACCCCGCTAGCGGGAGCCTACGAGCAGTACTTC.

This CDR3 reads CASSLSSQGRYNSPLHF. The DNA of the CDR3 is TGTGCCAGCAGTTTATCGAGTCAGGGCAGATATAATTCACCCCTCCACTTT. The J gene is TRBJ1-6, the V gene TRBV27; TRBD1 might be the D (5 bases). This CDR3 comprises 17 residues. Per the germline V gene, CDR1 is MNHEY and CDR2 is SMNVEV (reference sequence). The V end lost 0 bases, the J end lost 4 bases, and 13 bases lay between the germline ends.

V is TRBV3-1 (or the pseudogene TRBV3-2) and J is TRBJ2-1, with 9 bases aligning to TRBD2. The germline gives CDR1 LGHDT, CDR2 YNNKEL (reference sequence). The V gene end was trimmed by 7 bases and the J gene end by 3 bases; junction bases not matched to a gene: 7. The CDR3 runs to 15 residues. CDR3 coding DNA: TGTGCCAGCACACCGATAGCGGGAGACTACAATGAGCAGTTCTTC. Translation: CASTPIAGDYNEQFF.

The chain joins TRBV28 to TRBJ1-2; possibly TRBD1 for D (5 bases). With 6 bases removed from V and 7 bases from J, the gap between germline ends came to 18 bases. CDR3 length equals 14 residues. The germline V gene has CDR1 MDHEN and CDR2 SYDVKM. DNA for the CDR3: TGTGCCAGCAGATGGGACCCCGGGGGGATTGGCTACACCTTC. Protein: CASRWDPGGIGYTF.

The rearrangement joins TRBV2 to TRBJ2-5, with 7 bases lining up with TRBD1. The V gene's germline CDR1 is SNHLY and CDR2 FYNNEI. The CDR3 loop spans 13 amino acids. J gave up 5 bases and V 6 bases, and 6 bases lay outside the gene matches. This CDR3 reads CASSGTVRETQYF. The DNA of the CDR3 is TGTGCCAGCAGCGGGACAGTACGCGAGACCCAGTACTTC.

This chain uses TRBV6-5 with TRBJ2-1; TRBD1 matches 10 bases. This CDR3 spans 13 amino acids. J lost 3 bases, V lost 9 bases, and 2 bases had no gene match. Germline V gives CDR1 MNHEY, CDR2 SVGAGI. The CDR3 reads CASWDRGYNEQFF. As DNA, the CDR3 is TGTGCCAGTTGGGACAGGGGCTACAATGAGCAGTTCTTC.

The rearrangement links TRBV19 to TRBJ2-7; TRBD2 agrees at 8 bases. CDR3 length: 14 residues. Unmatched junction bases numbered 5, after V lost 5 bases and J lost 2 bases. The V gene's germline CDR1 is LNHDA and CDR2 SQIVND (reference sequence). CDR3 protein: CASSLVAGPYEQYF. The DNA for the CDR3 is TGTGCCAGTAGTTTGGTAGCGGGACCCTACGAGCAGTACTTC.

The V and J genes are TRBV5-6 and TRBJ1-1; 9 bases are shared with TRBD1. The germline V gene has CDR1 SGHDT and CDR2 YYEEEE. This CDR3 is 15 amino acids long. After removal of 2 bases from V and 5 bases from J, the junction contained 7 bases not matched to a gene. CDR3 sequence: CASSFGTGLGTEAFF. CDR3 DNA sequence: TGTGCCAGCAGCTTTGGGACAGGGTTAGGAACTGAAGCTTTCTTT.

Written as DNA, the CDR3 is TGTGCCAGCAGTACGACAGTGAACACTGAAGCTTTCTTT. Translating gives CASSTTVNTEAFF. The rearrangement uses TRBV12-3 or TRBV12-4 and TRBJ1-1; D possibly corresponds to TRBD1 (5 bases). V dropped 5 bases and J dropped 0 bases, with 7 bases sitting between them. The CDR3 loop spans 13 amino acids.

The chain recombines TRBV18 with TRBJ1-5; tentative D call: TRBD1 (5 bases). V shed 9 bases and J shed 0 bases, with 9 bases lying between them. There are 13 residues in the CDR3. Per the germline V gene, CDR1 is KGHSH and CDR2 is LQKENI. The CDR3 sequence: CASRQNSNQPQHF. DNA of the CDR3: TGTGCCAGTCGACAGAATAGCAATCAGCCCCAGCATTTT.

The rearrangement links TRBV6-8 to TRBJ2-1; possibly TRBD2 for D (6 bases). This CDR3 is 16 amino acids long. From germline, CDR1 is MNHGY and CDR2 SAAAGT. The V end lost 9 bases, the J end lost 1 base, and 19 bases lay between the germline ends. The CDR3 sequence: CARNLGREPSYNEQFF. The CDR3 DNA follows: TGTGCCAGGAACTTGGGGCGGGAACCTTCCTACAATGAGCAGTTCTTC.

This chain connects TRBV7-5 to TRBJ1-2. TRBV7-5 is annotated as a pseudogene. CDR3 length: 14 residues. CDR3 sequence: CVRSREETNYGYTF. DNA of the CDR3: TGTGTCAGAAGCCGAGAGGAAACTAACTATGGCTACACCTTC.

This chain uses TRBV4-1 with TRBJ2-7; a possible D gene is TRBD2 (5 bases). V lost 4 bases to trimming and J lost 7 bases, with 17 bases between them. In germline, CDR1 is MGHRA, CDR2 YSYEKL. The CDR3 spans 14 residues. The chain's CDR3 is CASSPLARLGEQYF. CDR3 bases: TGCGCCAGCAGCCCCCTAGCTAGACTGGGAGAGCAGTACTTC.

This chain connects TRBV3-1 (or the pseudogene TRBV3-2) to TRBJ2-5, with TRBD2 matching 7 bases. CDR1 is LGHDT, CDR2 YNNKEL, per germline (reference sequence). The CDR3 is 15 residues long. V was pared by 0 bases and J by 4 bases, with 5 bases of the junction left unmatched. CDR3 in amino acids: CASSQEAGTRETQYF. For the CDR3, the DNA is TGTGCCAGCAGCCAAGAAGCGGGGACCCGAGAGACCCAGTACTTC.

The V gene is TRBV10-3, the J gene TRBJ2-1; TRBD2 aligns across 8 bases. Trimming at V came to 3 bases and at J to 14 bases, leaving 9 bases not matched to a gene. Germline V CDR1 and CDR2: ENHRY, SYGVKD. There are 13 residues in the CDR3. This CDR3 is CAISDVEAGVKFF. For the CDR3, the DNA is TGTGCCATCAGTGATGTAGAAGCGGGGGTTAAGTTCTTC.

This chain joins TRBV12-2 and TRBJ1-1; whether TRBD1, the table's D call, matches the DNA was not checked. TRBV12-2 is a pseudogene. The CDR3 runs 17 residues. CDR3 sequence reads: CASRLALGQDMNTEAFF. The CDR3 bases are TGTGCAAGTCGCTTAGCGTTGGGACAGGACATGAACACTGAAGCTTTCTTT.

This rearrangement joins TRBV30 to TRBJ1-1; D remains ambiguous. Germline V gives CDR1 GTSNPN, CDR2 SVGIG (reference sequence). Trimming took off 8 bases at V and 10 bases at J, with 14 bases between the two ends. CDR3 size: 10 residues. CDR3 coding DNA: TGTGCCCTGGAGATTGGTCTAGCTTTCTTT. Translation: CALEIGLAFF.

This chain connects TRBV2 to TRBJ2-7, with 11 bases lining up with TRBD1. J lost 5 bases, V lost 7 bases, and 7 bases had no gene match. CDR1 and CDR2 (germline): SNHLY, FYNNEI. This CDR3 contains 14 residues. The CDR3 DNA follows: TGTGCCAGCAATACGGACAGGGGGCTCCACGAGCAGTACTTC. It yields the protein CASNTDRGLHEQYF.

In its sample, this clone was seen a few times. This chain links TRBV7-9 with TRBJ2-7; 7 positions agree with TRBD1. Germline CDR1 is SEHNR and CDR2 is FQNEAQ (reference sequence). V trimming: 5 bases; J trimming: 5 bases; junction bases outside the gene matches: 3. The CDR3 extends over 12 amino acids. CDR3 DNA: TGTGCCAGCAGCAGCACAGGGGACGAGCAGTACTTC. Amino acids: CASSSTGDEQYF. The whole variable domain, remainder taken from reference TRBV7-9 and TRBJ2-7, is DTGVSQNPRHKITKRGQNVTFRCDPISEHNRLYWYRQTLGQGPEFLTYFQNEAQLEKSRLLSDRFSAERPKGSFSTLEIQRTEQGDSAMYLCASSSTGDEQYFGPGTRLTVT.

The chain carries TRBV24-1 and TRBJ2-7, with 9 positions matching TRBD2. V dropped 6 bases and J dropped 0; count of bases not matched to a gene: 5. The CDR3 consists of 15 residues. Germline CDR1 and CDR2: KGHDR and SFDVKD. CDR3 loop: CATSYGSGSSYEQYF. The CDR3 DNA reads as TGTGCCACCAGTTATGGTAGCGGGAGCTCCTACGAGCAGTACTTC.

CDR3: CASSPTGNYGYTF. In DNA form, the CDR3 reads TGTGCCAGCTCACCGACGGGGAACTATGGCTACACCTTC. This rearrangement joins TRBV18 to TRBJ1-2, with D unresolved. Germline values: CDR1 KGHSH, CDR2 LQKENI. The CDR3 is made up of 13 amino acids. Trimming took off 3 bases at V and 2 bases at J, with 7 bases between the two ends.

The rearrangement links TRBV29-1 to TRBJ1-1; possibly TRBD1 for D (6 bases). The length of the CDR3 is 18 residues. CDR1 is SQVTM and CDR2 is ANQGSEA in the germline V gene. V lost 7 bases to trimming and J lost 5 bases, with 32 bases between them. The CDR3 loop reads CSALKRINRVVSETEAFF. The CDR3 DNA sequence: TGCAGCGCCTTGAAGCGGATAAACAGGGTAGTGAGCGAGACTGAAGCTTTCTTT.

J is TRBJ2-6 and V is TRBV19; the match to TRBD1 covers 9 bases. The junction had 4 bases not matched to a gene; V was cut back by 4 bases and J by 0 bases. The CDR3 is 17 residues long. The germline gives CDR1 LNHDA, CDR2 SQIVND (reference sequence). The CDR3 DNA reads TGTGCCAGTAGTAAGGGACAGGGCCCCTCTGGGGCCAACGTCCTGACTTTC. Translated: CASSKGQGPSGANVLTF. The full variable domain, completed using reference TRBV19 and TRBJ2-6, is DGGITQSPKYLFRKEGQNVTLSCEQNLNHDAMYWYRQDPGQGLRLIYYSQIVNDFQKGDIAEGYSVSREKKESFPLTVTSAQKNPTAFYLCASSKGQGPSGANVLTFGAGSRLTVL.

Worth noting for this clone: A junction boundary mismatches the germline segment, possibly from a read error. The chain joins TRBV30 to TRBJ1-1; 9 bases map to TRBD1. Germline CDR1 GTSNPN, CDR2 SVGIG (reference sequence). The CDR3 is made up of 14 amino acids. CDR3 sequence: CAWNPGQGNPEAFF. CDR3 coding DNA: TGTGCCTGGAACCCCGGACAGGGGAACCCTGAAGCTTTCTTT.

The chain is built from TRBV29-1 and TRBJ2-1, with 7 bases matching TRBD2. The CDR3 runs to 14 residues. V was pared by 7 bases and J by 5 bases, with 11 bases of the junction left unmatched. CDR1 and CDR2 (germline): SQVTM, ANQGSEA. This CDR3 reads CSARTSSSDNEQFF. CDR3 bases: TGCAGCGCCCGGACTAGTTCGTCCGACAATGAGCAGTTCTTC.

This clone was detected once. The rearrangement uses TRBV5-6 and TRBJ1-4; TRBD1 aligns across 7 bases. V lost 1 base to trimming and J lost 0 bases; unmatched junction nucleotides: 9. The germline V gene has CDR1 SGHDT and CDR2 YYEEEE. This CDR3 is built from 18 residues. The CDR3 DNA sequence: TGTGCCAGCAGCTTGTTCCGGGACAGATTTGCAACTAATGAAAAACTGTTTTTT. This gives the protein CASSLFRDRFATNEKLFF.

The genes are TRBV19 and TRBJ1-3; perhaps TRBD1 as D (5 bases). Germline loops: CDR1 LNHDA, CDR2 SQIVND (reference sequence). This CDR3 region has 14 residues. V was trimmed by 7 bases and J by 0 bases, leaving 10 bases between them. CDR3 amino acids: CASKQAPSGNTIYF. CDR3 bases: TGTGCCAGTAAACAGGCTCCCTCTGGAAACACCATATATTTT.

The rearrangement links TRBV28 to TRBJ2-7; TRBD1 aligns across 7 bases. The J segment lost 6 bases and the V segment lost 11 bases, leaving 13 bases of the junction unmatched. This CDR3 spans 13 amino acids. Germline V gene lookup returns CDR1 MDHEN and CDR2 SYDVKM. As DNA, the CDR3 is TGTGCCGGTAGGACTGAGGGGGCAGTCGAGCAGTACTTC. Residues: CAGRTEGAVEQYF.

The chain couples TRBV5-4 to TRBJ2-5; 8 bases line up with TRBD1. V shed 4 bases, J shed 5 bases, and the junction held 7 bases outside the gene matches. Germline V lookup: CDR1 SGHNT, CDR2 YYREEE (reference sequence). CDR3 length: 14 residues. CDR3 bases: TGTGCCAGCAGCACTTCGGACAGGGTCGAGACCCAGTACTTC. Translated: CASSTSDRVETQYF.

V is TRBV14 and J is TRBJ1-1; D is unclear. This CDR3 is 12 amino acids long. Per the germline V gene, CDR1 is SGHDN and CDR2 is FVKESK. The V end was cut by 3 bases, the J end by 11 bases, with 13 bases between. The CDR3 nucleotides read TGTGCCAGCAGCCAGCCCCCCGCTAGGGCTTTCTTT. It is translated as CASSQPPARAFF.

This clone has only a few counts. The rearrangement joins TRBV7-2 to TRBJ2-5; no firm D call. V was shortened by 1 base and J by 4 bases, with 13 bases between the two germline ends. The germline CDR1 and CDR2 sequences are SGHTA and FQGNSA. This CDR3 spans 15 amino acids. The CDR3 coding sequence is TGTGCCAGCAGCTTAGGTTATGGCTTTGGAGAGACCCAGTACTTC. Translating gives CASSLGYGFGETQYF.